This T cell receptor (beta chain) was found in a study of shared clonotypes between healthy human individuals. In replicate PCRs of sorted subsets, roughly 200 ng DNA, about 30,000 T cell genomes, was used. TCRdb keeps only in-frame clones here, not all; method: immunoSEQ multiplex PCR. The top ten clones hold 0.45% of a sample with approximately 1.5 million clones, 95% to 99% of them seen once. This CDR3 region has 19 residues. Germline CDR1 LNHDA, CDR2 SQIVND (reference sequence). V lost 1 base, J lost 0 bases, and 5 bases stayed unmatched. This clone appeared once. This TCR came from a man aged 25 to 40 in good health. The rearrangement links TRBV19 to TRBJ2-1; 14 nucleotides agree with TRBD2. Sequencing input: naive CD4+ T cells sorted from blood. Subset given: CD45RA+ positively selected. The CDR3 reads CASSIGGLAGGHSYNEQFF. CDR3 nucleotide sequence: TGTGCCAGTAGTATAGGTGGACTAGCGGGAGGCCACTCCTACAATGAGCAGTTCTTC.